The rows below give T cell receptor beta chains drawn from one sample of a study of Ad26.COV2.S vaccination and SARS-CoV-2 variants. Method: immunoSEQ multiplex PCR; TCRdb's copy keeps in-frame clones and lacks some. The table shows some 390,000 clones, with around nine tenths occurring only once. Sample: peripheral blood, taken in a trial of Ad26.COV2.S vaccine versus placebo. Source of these receptors: a person aged 18-60 years who received the Ad26.COV2.S COVID-19 vaccine or a placebo. Each CDR3 is given with its conserved first and last residue. Each record gives: V gene, CDR3 length, clone size, J gene, D gene, CDR3 protein, CDR3 DNA. The D gene is left open where the match is weak. Clone size is stated in some rows and not others, as once, few, many or a class when expanded.

TRBV12-3/TRBV12-4,8,.,TRBJ1-1,.,CASKWAFF,TGTGCCAGCAAATGGGCTTTCTTT
TRBV27,18,.,TRBJ2-5,TRBD2,CASSVYQGGSGGQETQYF,TGTGCCAGCAGTGTCTATCAGGGGGGTAGCGGGGGACAAGAGACCCAGTACTTC
TRBV5-6,15,.,TRBJ2-7,.,CASSLIGLGAYEQYF,TGTGCCAGCAGCTTGATTGGATTAGGGGCCTACGAGCAGTACTTC
TRBV5-8,15,.,TRBJ2-1,.,CASSPVGSSGGEQFF,TGTGCCAGCAGCCCCGTTGGGAGTAGCGGAGGTGAGCAGTTCTTC
TRBV7-7,17,.,TRBJ1-4,.,CASSLGRYGGFLEKLFF,TGTGCCAGCAGCTTAGGGAGGTATGGGGGCTTTCTTGAAAAACTGTTTTTT
TRBV14,13,.,TRBJ1-1,.,CASSVGQNTEAFF,TGTGCCAGCAGCGTGGGGCAGAACACTGAAGCTTTCTTT
TRBV7-2,17,once,TRBJ1-1,.,CASSLLFFGVGNTEAFF,TGTGCCAGCAGCTTATTATTCTTCGGGGTAGGGAACACTGAAGCTTTCTTT
TRBV2,15,.,TRBJ2-3,TRBD2,CASSDGTKRSDTQYF,TGTGCCAGCAGTGACGGGACTAAGAGGTCAGATACGCAGTATTTT
TRBV13,15,.,TRBJ1-1,.,CASSSAGAGSTEAFF,TGTGCCAGCAGCTCTGCAGGGGCTGGGAGCACTGAAGCTTTCTTT
TRBV27,16,few,TRBJ1-1,TRBD1,CASSSHDRGWNTEAFF,TGTGCCAGCAGTTCCCACGACAGGGGTTGGAACACTGAAGCTTTCTTT
TRBV5-8,14,.,TRBJ1-1,.,CASSLRGLNTEAFF,TGTGCCAGCAGCTTGCGGGGCTTGAACACTGAAGCTTTCTTT
TRBV7-9,15,.,TRBJ2-1,.,CASSLGGARDNEQFF,TGTGCCAGCAGCTTAGGGGGGGCCAGGGACAATGAGCAGTTCTTC
TRBV5-1,15,.,TRBJ2-5,.,CASSLGVQGPETQYF,TGCGCCAGCAGCTTGGGGGTCCAGGGACCAGAGACCCAGTACTTC
TRBV11-3,13,.,TRBJ2-1,TRBD1,CASSSDRGGEQFF,TGTGCCAGCAGCTCGGACAGGGGTGGTGAGCAGTTCTTC
TRBV4-3,13,.,TRBJ2-1,.,CASSQVLANEQFF,TGCGCCAGCAGCCAAGTACTAGCTAACGAGCAGTTCTTC
TRBV27,14,.,TRBJ1-2,.,CASSLNPPNYGYTF,TGTGCCAGCAGTTTAAACCCCCCTAACTATGGCTACACCTTC
TRBV16,21,once,TRBJ1-1,TRBD1,CASSQFKIFGQGSSVNTEAFF,TGTGCCAGCAGCCAATTTAAAATTTTCGGACAGGGTAGTTCAGTGAACACTGAAGCTTTCTTT
TRBV3-1/TRBV3-2,17,.,TRBJ1-1,.,CASSLERGALRYTEAFF,TGTGCCAGCAGCCTCGAGAGGGGGGCGCTGAGATACACTGAAGCTTTCTTT
TRBV21-1,12,.,TRBJ2-7,.,CASSKVVYEQYF,TGTGCCAGCAGCAAAGTAGTATACGAGCAGTACTTC
TRBV6-5,13,.,TRBJ1-2,.,CASSYRGLQGYTF,TGTGCCAGCAGTTACAGGGGTCTACAAGGCTACACCTTC
TRBV7-9,13,.,TRBJ1-3,.,CASRGGSGNTIYF,TGTGCCAGCCGAGGGGGTTCTGGAAACACCATATATTTT
TRBV5-6,16,.,TRBJ1-2,.,CASRGIKGADNYGYTF,TGTGCCAGCAGAGGAATAAAAGGGGCAGATAACTATGGCTACACCTTC
TRBV3-1/TRBV3-2,11,.,TRBJ2-7,.,CASSEAYEQYF,TGTGCCAGCAGTGAGGCCTACGAGCAGTACTTC
TRBV6-5,14,.,TRBJ2-7,TRBD2,CASSRLAGYGEQYF,TGTGCCAGCAGCCGACTAGCGGGGTATGGCGAGCAGTACTTC
TRBV5-1,14,.,TRBJ1-1,.,CASSAGPTNTEAFF,TGCGCCAGCAGCGCGGGACCTACGAACACTGAAGCTTTCTTT
TRBV11-2,17,.,TRBJ2-3,.,CASSLDALVGETDTQYF,TGTGCCAGCAGCTTAGATGCCCTCGTAGGGGAAACAGATACGCAGTATTTT
TRBV11-2,18,.,TRBJ2-6,.,CASSQGADLNSGANVLTF,TGTGCCAGCAGCCAAGGGGCGGACCTCAACTCTGGGGCCAACGTCCTGACTTTC
TRBV7-9,17,.,TRBJ1-1,TRBD1,CASSPRGQGPLNTEAFF,TGTGCCAGCAGCCCACGGGGACAGGGGCCCCTGAACACTGAAGCTTTCTTT
TRBV10-3,14,.,TRBJ1-2,.,CAISGAERNYGYTF,TGTGCCATCAGCGGGGCTGAAAGAAACTATGGCTACACCTTC
TRBV6-5,14,.,TRBJ2-5,TRBD2,CASLSGGIQETQYF,TGTGCCAGCTTAAGCGGGGGAATCCAAGAGACCCAGTACTTC
TRBV29-1,13,.,TRBJ1-1,.,CSGEQQQNTEAFF,TGCAGCGGAGAGCAACAACAGAACACTGAAGCTTTCTTT
TRBV5-1,13,.,TRBJ1-4,.,CASSLRAGEKLFF,TGCGCCAGCAGCTTGAGGGCGGGCGAAAAACTGTTTTTT
TRBV30,13,.,TRBJ1-1,.,CAWSRDLNTEAFF,TGTGCCTGGAGTCGGGACTTGAACACTGAAGCTTTCTTT
TRBV2,13,.,TRBJ1-2,.,CASSWPAGDGYTF,TGTGCCAGCAGCTGGCCTGCCGGTGACGGCTACACCTTC
TRBV7-6,16,.,TRBJ2-2,TRBD1,CASSAFYRGNTGELFF,TGTGCCAGCAGCGCATTTTACAGGGGGAACACCGGGGAGCTGTTTTTT
TRBV15,16,.,TRBJ1-1,.,CATSRGKTVGITEAFF,TGTGCCACCTCCAGAGGAAAGACAGTTGGAATCACTGAAGCTTTCTTT
TRBV5-6,14,.,TRBJ1-1,.,CASSLEGLGTEAFF,TGTGCCAGCAGCTTGGAAGGACTCGGGACTGAAGCTTTCTTT
TRBV11-2,16,.,TRBJ2-3,TRBD2,CASSFLAGGTLDTQYF,TGTGCCAGCAGCTTTCTAGCGGGGGGTACATTAGATACGCAGTATTTT
TRBV5-6,15,.,TRBJ2-1,.,CASSFRVIPYNEQFF,TGTGCCAGCAGCTTTAGAGTTATACCCTACAATGAGCAGTTCTTC
TRBV5-6,13,.,TRBJ1-2,.,CASSLAGFYGYTF,TGTGCCAGCAGCTTGGCGGGTTTCTATGGCTACACCTTC
TRBV12-5,19,.,TRBJ1-3,.,CASGLVPWREGLSGNTIYF,TGTGCTAGTGGTTTGGTACCGTGGCGGGAGGGCCTCTCTGGAAACACCATATATTTT
TRBV5-1,13,.,TRBJ2-1,TRBD1,CASSLGTVNEQFF,TGCGCCAGCAGCCTCGGGACAGTCAATGAGCAGTTCTTC
TRBV19,13,.,TRBJ1-2,.,CASSNSGTHGYTF,TGTGCCAGTAGTAATTCCGGGACACACGGCTACACCTTC
TRBV4-1,14,few,TRBJ1-2,TRBD1,CASSQPGQSYGYTF,TGCGCCAGCAGCCAACCGGGACAGAGCTATGGCTACACCTTC
TRBV12-3/TRBV12-4,12,.,TRBJ2-3,.,CASSQDGDTQYF,TGTGCCAGCAGCCAAGACGGGGATACGCAGTATTTT
TRBV7-2,18,.,TRBJ2-6,.,CASSPRDGPYSGANVLTF,TGTGCCAGCAGCCCCCGGGACGGGCCGTACTCTGGGGCCAACGTCCTGACTTTC
TRBV6-6,13,.,TRBJ2-7,.,CASSYGDSYEQYF,TGTGCCAGCAGTTACGGTGATTCCTACGAGCAGTACTTC
TRBV9,16,.,TRBJ2-3,TRBD2,CASAGGGALNSDTQYF,TGTGCCAGCGCTGGCGGGGGGGCCCTTAACTCAGATACGCAGTATTTT
TRBV3-1/TRBV3-2,14,.,TRBJ1-1,.,CASSQVGRYTEAFF,TGTGCCAGCAGCCAAGTCGGACGGTACACTGAAGCTTTCTTT
TRBV30,13,.,TRBJ1-1,.,CAWRLRDDTEAFF,TGTGCCTGGAGATTGAGGGACGACACTGAAGCTTTCTTT
TRBV9,14,once,TRBJ2-1,.,CASSVGGEYNEQFF,TGTGCCAGCAGCGTAGGCGGGGAATACAATGAGCAGTTCTTC
TRBV5-1,13,once,TRBJ1-1,.,CASSLYGATEAFF,TGCGCCAGCAGCTTGTATGGCGCCACTGAAGCTTTCTTT
TRBV6-6,14,.,TRBJ2-1,TRBD1,CASTSGTGWDEQFF,TGTGCCAGCACTTCCGGGACAGGGTGGGATGAGCAGTTCTTC
TRBV25-1,13,.,TRBJ1-5,.,CASSAGTHQPQHF,TGTGCCAGCAGTGCGGGGACCCACCAGCCCCAGCATTTT
TRBV5-1,14,once,TRBJ1-1,.,CASSLGRGNTEAFF,TGCGCCAGCAGCTTGGGACGGGGGAACACTGAAGCTTTCTTT
TRBV7-9,14,.,TRBJ1-6,.,CASSLLSGNSPLHF,TGTGCCAGCAGCTTATTGTCCGGGAATTCACCCCTCCACTTT
TRBV6-5,14,.,TRBJ1-2,.,CASSYGEGLYGYTF,TGTGCCAGCAGTTACGGTGAGGGACTCTATGGCTACACCTTC